The clone carrying this TCR beta chain has ten or more counts. Its cognate antigen is unknown. This CDR3 has 13 amino acids. V lost 3 bases to trimming and J lost 6 bases, with 10 bases between them. CDR1 is LGHDT, CDR2 YNNKEL, per germline (reference sequence). This record belongs to a study of CD8 T cells in ankylosing spondylitis. Overall study results and limits: Blood from ankylosing spondylitis patients appeared to carry a characteristic roughly 8-variant TCR beta motif. Significant enrichment of disease-linked clones was reportedly seen in matched ankylosing spondylitis synovial fluid.

Library preparation for TCR beta used quantitative 5'-RACE with molecular barcodes. MiXCR, applied by TCRdb to the 5' RACE reads, yields one record per CDR3 protein. The table has fewer than 50,000 distinct CDR3 sequences, approximately 10% seen once. The sequence was collected from a male donor with ankylosing spondylitis or in good health (not recorded which). The sample was blood, either unsorted or a sorted T cell fraction (not recorded which). This sequence joins TRBV3-1 and TRBJ2-3; D remains unclear. The CDR3 reads CASSHPVLDTQYF. CDR3 DNA: TGTGCCAGCAGCCACCCAGTCCTGGATACGCAGTATTTT.